This TCR beta chain derives from a study of CD8 T cells in Susac syndrome. Study information: Clinically active disease was present in more than five of the sequenced Susac syndrome patients. Eight or nine of these patients were in remission.

CDR3 length equals 13 residues. V lost 7 bases, J lost 1 base, and 10 bases lay in between. Germline V gene data show CDR1 as SNHLY and CDR2 as FYNNEI. An amount of RNA that ranged from roughly 0.5 to 1 ug was reverse transcribed with random hexamers. Amplification of TCR beta CDR3 by immunoSEQ multiplex PCR spanned 54 Vbeta and 13 Jbeta. One entry per CDR3 protein, called by TCRdb with MiXCR from the immunoSEQ multiplex PCR reads. The sample shows 200,000 to 300,000 distinct CDR3 sequences, 90% to 97% of them seen only once. Concerning this clonotype: No antigen is known for it.

Study-wide results and limits: Clonal expansion was absent from the CD4+ T cell repertoires in Susac syndrome. A relatively small number of individuals underwent TCR sequencing and HLA analysis.

This TCR was recovered from a human donor with Susac syndrome. The chain combines TRBV2 with TRBJ1-1, with no clear D. Material: CD4+ T cells from PBMCs. Here the CDR3 DNA reads TGTGCCAGCACTTCGGACCGGAACACTGAAGCTTTCTTT. Translating gives CASTSDRNTEAFF.